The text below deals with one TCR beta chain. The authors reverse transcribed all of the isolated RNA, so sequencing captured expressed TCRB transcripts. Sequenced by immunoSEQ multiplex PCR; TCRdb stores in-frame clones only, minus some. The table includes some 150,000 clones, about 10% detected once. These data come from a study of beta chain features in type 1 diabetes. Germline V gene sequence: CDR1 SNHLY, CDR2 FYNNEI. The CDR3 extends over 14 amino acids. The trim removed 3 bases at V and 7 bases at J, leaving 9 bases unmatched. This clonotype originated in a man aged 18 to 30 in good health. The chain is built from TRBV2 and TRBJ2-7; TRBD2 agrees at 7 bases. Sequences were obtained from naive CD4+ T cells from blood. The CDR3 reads CASSEVWTRVEQYF. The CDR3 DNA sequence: TGTGCCAGCAGTGAGGTCTGGACTAGAGTTGAGCAGTACTTC.